These 30 T cell receptor beta chains were sequenced from one sample in a study of blood T cell repertoires in COVID-19. The method was immunoSEQ multiplex PCR; TCRdb's version includes in-frame clones alone and lacks a portion of them. This repertoire shows fewer than 500,000 clones, approximately 90% found once; its top ten account for about 4.5%. Input material: peripheral blood. Receptor source: a woman aged 25-40 years with acute or convalescent COVID-19.

This rearrangement joins TRBV5-1 to TRBJ2-3, with D perhaps TRBD2 (6 bases). The V end was cut by 3 bases, the J end by 0 bases, with 11 bases between. CDR1 is SGHRS and CDR2 is YFSETQ in the germline V gene. The CDR3 length is 15 residues. The CDR3 DNA sequence: TGCGCCAGCAGCTACGGACTATTCAGCACAGATACGCAGTATTTT. Translated, it gives CASSYGLFSTDTQYF.

Here the CDR3 reads CSASGWGLTDTQYF. CDR3 nucleotide sequence: TGCAGTGCTAGTGGATGGGGGCTCACAGATACGCAGTATTTT. This chain uses TRBV20-1 with TRBJ2-3; a possible D gene is TRBD1 (6 bases). The ends were cut back, 3 bases at V and 2 bases at J, with 12 bases in the middle. CDR3 size: 14 residues. Germline V lookup: CDR1 DFQATT, CDR2 SNEGSKA (reference sequence).

This clone was found a few times. V and J are TRBV11-2 and TRBJ1-6; D gene ambiguous. V was pared by 6 bases and J by 7 bases, with 13 bases between. Germline CDR1 reads SGHAT; CDR2 reads FQNNGV. CDR3 size: 14 residues. The CDR3 region has the DNA TGTGCCAGCAGTCAGCCGAGCGGGAATTCACCCCTCCACTTT. This sequence encodes CASSQPSGNSPLHF.

The chain links TRBV20-1 to TRBJ2-3; D possibly corresponds to TRBD1 (5 bases). The CDR3 sequence is 14 residues long. Per the germline V gene, CDR1 is DFQATT and CDR2 is SNEGSKA (reference sequence). Trimming shortened V by 3 bases and J by 6 bases, and 16 bases separated the two germline ends. CDR3 coding DNA: TGCAGTGCTAGTAGGTTTCAGGGTGCGGATACGCAGTATTTT. It yields the protein CSASRFQGADTQYF.

V gene TRBV27 combines with J gene TRBJ1-6; D remains ambiguous. The CDR3 runs to 13 residues. Germline CDR1 reads MNHEY; CDR2 reads SMNVEV (reference sequence). Trimming took 4 bases from V and 8 from J, leaving 9 bases between them. The CDR3 is CASSSGYYSPLHF. Written as DNA, the CDR3 is TGTGCCAGCAGTTCAGGCTACTATTCACCCCTCCACTTT.

This chain uses TRBV19 with TRBJ2-5, with 8 bases identical to TRBD2. The ends lost 1 base at V and 5 bases at J; junction bases unmatched: 15. The CDR3 spans 18 residues. CDR1 and CDR2 (germline): LNHDA, SQIVND (reference sequence). The CDR3 spells CASSIGVLSGGAGETQYF. CDR3 in DNA: TGTGCCAGTAGTATAGGGGTCCTCAGCGGGGGCGCAGGGGAGACCCAGTACTTC.

The gene calls are TRBV19 and TRBJ2-5, with 11 bases lining up with TRBD2. Germline-derived CDR1 and CDR2 are LNHDA and SQIVND (reference sequence). The CDR3 has 17 amino acids. The V gene end was trimmed by 2 bases and the J gene end by 4 bases; junction bases not matched to a gene: 9. DNA for the CDR3: TGTGCCAGTAGTATATTAAGCGGGACTAGCGGAATAGAGACCCAGTACTTC. This sequence encodes CASSILSGTSGIETQYF.

V and J are TRBV4-1 and TRBJ1-6; 9 nucleotides agree with TRBD1. V trimming: 0 bases; J trimming: 4 bases; junction bases outside the gene matches: 7. Germline V lookup: CDR1 MGHRA, CDR2 YSYEKL. This CDR3 is built from 18 residues. The CDR3 region has the DNA TGCGCCAGCAGCCAAGATTACTCGACAGGGGGATATAATTCACCCCTCCACTTT. It yields the protein CASSQDYSTGGYNSPLHF.

This chain links TRBV11-2 with TRBJ2-4; D is possibly TRBD2 (6 bases). The CDR3 totals 14 residues. Per the germline V gene, CDR1 is SGHAT and CDR2 is FQNNGV. The ends were cut back, 5 bases at V and 10 bases at J, with 18 bases in the middle. The CDR3 loop reads CASSLGRRAGIQYF. DNA of the CDR3: TGTGCCAGCAGCCTAGGAAGGAGGGCCGGGATTCAGTACTTC.

V usage is TRBV5-1 and J usage is TRBJ2-5; 7 bases are a match to TRBD2. The V segment lost 0 bases and the J segment 4 bases; nucleotides outside the gene matches: 3. Germline loops: CDR1 SGHRS, CDR2 YFSETQ. The CDR3 consists of 14 residues. Written as DNA, the CDR3 is TGCGCCAGCAGCTTGGGCAGGGAGGGAGAGACCCAGTACTTC. Its protein product is CASSLGREGETQYF.

The CDR3 reads CASSLGTGDREQYF. CDR3 DNA: TGCGCCAGCAGCCTGGGGACAGGGGATCGCGAGCAGTACTTC. The chain has TRBV5-1 and TRBJ2-7, with TRBD1 matching 10 bases. Trimming took 4 bases from V and 6 from J; bases not matched to a gene: 7. Germline-derived CDR1 and CDR2 are SGHRS and YFSETQ. The CDR3 has 14 amino acids.

V gene TRBV24-1 combines with J gene TRBJ2-5, with TRBD1 identical over 7 bases. The CDR3 contains 13 residues. Germline-derived CDR1 and CDR2 are KGHDR and SFDVKD. J gave up 4 bases and V 2 bases, and 0 bases lay outside the gene matches. The chain's CDR3 is CATSDYRGETQYF. As DNA, the CDR3 is TGTGCCACCAGTGATTACAGGGGAGAGACCCAGTACTTC.

This clone came up a few times. The chain recombines TRBV7-9 with TRBJ1-6; 9 nucleotides agree with TRBD1. The germline CDR1 and CDR2 sequences are SEHNR and FQNEAQ (reference sequence). The length of the CDR3 is 17 residues. The ends lost 1 base at V and 7 bases at J; junction bases unmatched: 8. The CDR3, as DNA: TGTGCCAGCAGCTTAGGGGAATCCGGGACAGGGAATTCACCCCTCCACTTT. Translated: CASSLGESGTGNSPLHF. Full variable domain (missing parts from reference TRBV7-9 and TRBJ1-6): DTGVSQNPRHKITKRGQNVTFRCDPISEHNRLYWYRQTLGQGPEFLTYFQNEAQLEKSRLLSDRFSAERPKGSFSTLEIQRTEQGDSAMYLCASSLGESGTGNSPLHFGNGTRLTVT.

The rearrangement uses TRBV24-1 and TRBJ2-5; a weak D match, TRBD2 (6 bases). The germline V and J ends were trimmed by 3 bases and 3 bases, with 22 bases remaining between them. Germline V gene sequence: CDR1 KGHDR, CDR2 SFDVKD. The CDR3 is 18 amino acids. Written as DNA, the CDR3 is TGTGCCACCAGTGATCCCATCGGGCAGGGAGGATCGAAAGAGACCCAGTACTTC. Translating gives CATSDPIGQGGSKETQYF.

Only one count was recorded for this clone. This sequence joins TRBV10-3 and TRBJ2-7; 8 bases line up with TRBD2. V was clipped by 3 bases and J by 2 bases; unmatched bases: 3. The germline V gene has CDR1 ENHRY and CDR2 SYGVKD. The length of the CDR3 is 14 residues. The CDR3 DNA reads as TGTGCCATCAGTGAAGGGCGGGGGGCCTACGAGCAGTACTTC. Its protein product is CAISEGRGAYEQYF.

In regard to this clone: This sample includes further DNA sequences coding for the same CDR3. The rearrangement uses TRBV11-3 and TRBJ2-2; D perhaps matches TRBD2 (6 bases). The CDR3 is 13 residues long. Trimming left V 3 bases short and J 4 bases short, with 6 bases between. Germline CDR1 reads SGHNT; CDR2 reads YENEEA. The CDR3 DNA reads TGTGCCAGCAGCTTGGGGGGCACCGGGGAGCTGTTTTTT. This codes for CASSLGGTGELFF.

The rearrangement uses TRBV5-1 and TRBJ1-1, with 9 bases fitting TRBD1. The CDR3 totals 16 residues. Germline V gene lookup returns CDR1 SGHRS and CDR2 YFSETQ. With 4 bases clipped from V and 5 bases from J, the junction kept 12 bases outside the gene matches. CDR3 residues: CASSPERGQGKTEAFF. CDR3 coding DNA: TGCGCCAGCAGCCCCGAAAGGGGACAGGGTAAAACTGAAGCTTTCTTT.

The chain's CDR3 is CASSQPDRDSKGLSLHF. CDR3 in DNA: TGTGCCAGCAGCCAACCGGACAGGGATAGTAAGGGTCTATCCCTCCACTTT. The rearrangement joins TRBV3-1 (or the pseudogene TRBV3-2) to TRBJ1-6, with 8 nucleotides matching TRBD1. This CDR3 comprises 17 residues. J lost 14 bases, V lost 2 bases, and 17 bases had no gene match. Germline values: CDR1 LGHDT, CDR2 YNNKEL (reference sequence).

This rearrangement joins TRBV12-5 to TRBJ2-6; D is possibly TRBD2 (6 bases). The CDR3 length is 18 residues. Trimming pared 1 base from V and 2 bases from J, leaving 15 bases between. Germline-derived CDR1 and CDR2 are LGHNT and FRNRAP. The CDR3: CASGLGGSPGAGANVLTF. CDR3 bases: TGTGCTAGTGGTTTGGGGGGCTCGCCGGGGGCTGGGGCCAACGTCCTGACTTTC.

The genes are TRBV30 and TRBJ1-2; D is unclear. V was cut by 5 bases and J by 8 bases, with 30 bases left in between. The CDR3 is made up of 17 amino acids. Germline V gene lookup returns CDR1 GTSNPN and CDR2 SVGIG (reference sequence). DNA for the CDR3: TGTGCCTGGGGATTACGCCGCGGGCAGGCCGACCTATGGGGCTACACCTTC. This codes for CAWGLRRGQADLWGYTF.

The chain links TRBV6-1 to TRBJ1-4; D may be TRBD1 (6 bases). Trimming shortened V by 7 bases and J by 7 bases, and 13 bases separated the two germline ends. The CDR3 extends over 13 amino acids. Looked up from germline, CDR1 is MNHNS and CDR2 is SASEGT. In DNA form, the CDR3 reads TGTGCCAGCACGGTCCAGGGGACTGAAAAACTGTTTTTT. This gives the protein CASTVQGTEKLFF.

The chain joins TRBV7-9 to TRBJ2-1, with TRBD2 identical over 7 bases. This CDR3 has 14 amino acids. Trimming at V came to 2 bases and at J to 5 bases, leaving 3 bases not matched to a gene. CDR1 SEHNR and CDR2 FQNEAQ come from the germline V gene (reference sequence). In DNA, the CDR3 is TGTGCCAGCAGCTTATACGGGACTAACAATGAGCAGTTCTTC. The encoded protein is CASSLYGTNNEQFF.

This clone was seen a single time. This sequence joins TRBV2 and TRBJ1-4; 7 positions agree with TRBD1. V lost 4 bases, J lost 7 bases, and 6 bases stayed unmatched. Germline loops: CDR1 SNHLY, CDR2 FYNNEI. The CDR3 has 14 residues. The CDR3 spells CASSVDRDPEKLFF. CDR3 coding DNA: TGTGCCAGCAGTGTCGACAGGGATCCTGAAAAACTGTTTTTT.

This chain joins TRBV5-4 and TRBJ2-1; a weak D match, TRBD1 (7 bases). The length of the CDR3 is 15 residues. Germline loops: CDR1 SGHNT, CDR2 YYREEE (reference sequence). Trimming stripped 0 bases from V and 5 bases from J, with 12 bases between. The CDR3 region has the DNA TGTGCCAGCAGCTTGGCAGGGGGGTGGGACAATGAGCAGTTCTTC. This translates into CASSLAGGWDNEQFF.

CDR3 residues: CASSMSQGYSYEQYF. The DNA of the CDR3 is TGTGCCAGTAGTATGTCACAGGGCTACTCCTACGAGCAGTACTTC. The chain combines TRBV19 with TRBJ2-7; D perhaps matches TRBD1 (6 bases). The CDR3 consists of 15 residues. V lost 3 bases and J 0 bases, leaving 12 bases between the germline ends. Germline values: CDR1 LNHDA, CDR2 SQIVND (reference sequence).

The chain joins TRBV3-1 (or the pseudogene TRBV3-2) to TRBJ1-2; D possibly corresponds to TRBD1 (6 bases). This CDR3 is built from 15 residues. The germline V and J ends were trimmed by 4 bases and 2 bases, with 14 bases remaining between them. Per germline, CDR1 LGHDT and CDR2 YNNKEL (reference sequence). The CDR3 DNA reads TGTGCCAGCAGCCCTACGACAGGCCAAAACTATGGCTACACCTTC. Its translation: CASSPTTGQNYGYTF.

This chain connects TRBV6-6 to TRBJ2-7; TRBD1 matches 9 bases. This CDR3 region has 16 residues. V was clipped by 0 bases and J by 2 bases; unmatched bases: 5. CDR1 is MNHNY and CDR2 is SVGAGI in the germline V gene (reference sequence). For the CDR3, the DNA is TGTGCCAGCAGTTACTCGTACCGGGACAGGGCCTACGAGCAGTACTTC. This gives the protein CASSYSYRDRAYEQYF.

The V call is TRBV19, the J call TRBJ2-1; 12 bases line up with TRBD2. Germline assignment: CDR1 LNHDA and CDR2 SQIVND (reference sequence). This CDR3 is 16 amino acids long. The V segment lost 5 bases and the J segment 1 base; nucleotides outside the gene matches: 3. CDR3 in DNA: TGTGCCAGTAGTCCTGGACTAGCGGGGTCCTACAATGAGCAGTTCTTC. It encodes CASSPGLAGSYNEQFF.

The V gene is TRBV6-6, the J gene TRBJ2-7; 7 nucleotides match TRBD1. Looked up from germline, CDR1 is MNHNY and CDR2 is SVGAGI (reference sequence). Trimming at V came to 4 bases and at J to 3 bases, leaving 9 bases not matched to a gene. CDR3 length equals 15 residues. The DNA of the CDR3 is TGTGCCAGCAGTTTCCTCGGGACAGAACTCTACGAGCAGTACTTC. Translated: CASSFLGTELYEQYF.

The chain employs TRBV9 and TRBJ2-3; TRBD1 matches 9 bases. Germline V lookup: CDR1 SGDLS, CDR2 YYNGEE. The J segment lost 2 bases and the V segment lost 4 bases, leaving 8 bases of the junction unmatched. The CDR3 has 16 amino acids. Here the CDR3 DNA reads TGTGCCAGCAGCCTAGGACAGGGGAAAACCACAGATACGCAGTATTTT. Its protein product is CASSLGQGKTTDTQYF.